This T cell receptor beta chain came from a study of technical replicates of blood from a few donors. The assay was immunoSEQ multiplex PCR, and TCRdb's table has in-frame clones only and misses some. The sample gives about 71,000 clones, roughly 96% of which show up once; roughly 0.2% is in the top ten. This CDR3 is 16 amino acids long. V dropped 4 bases and J dropped 3 bases, with 15 bases sitting between them. Germline assignment: CDR1 MNHNS and CDR2 SASEGT. Specimen: T cells isolated from PBMCs. V gene TRBV6-1 combines with J gene TRBJ1-4, with a possible D match to TRBD1 (6 bases). The sequence was collected from a human donor in good health. CDR3: CASSAAGASANEKLFF. The DNA for the CDR3 is TGTGCCAGCAGTGCGGCGGGGGCTTCTGCTAATGAAAAACTGTTTTTT.